Below, 9 T cell receptor beta chains from the same sample are listed, as sequenced in a study of early T cells in non-severe SARS-CoV-2 infection. TCRdb analysed the 5' RACE reads with MiXCR anew, one entry per CDR3 protein. The data contain tens of thousands of distinct CDR3 sequences, about 16% of them singletons. The sequencing sample was made of whole blood. The receptors stem from an adult who was a healthcare worker with PCR-confirmed SARS-CoV-2 infection or an uninfected control (not recorded which).

This clonotype showed up just a few times. This chain uses TRBV7-9 with TRBJ2-1, with no clear D. Germline V gene lookup returns CDR1 SEHNR and CDR2 FQNEAQ (reference sequence). The CDR3 covers 15 residues. V lost 0 bases and J 4 bases, leaving 10 bases between the germline ends. CDR3: CASSLAQKQYNEQFF. The CDR3 DNA sequence: TGTGCCAGCAGCTTAGCACAGAAACAGTACAATGAGCAGTTCTTC.

This clonotype has a handful of counts. The chain couples TRBV7-2 to TRBJ2-2, with TRBD1 identical over 12 bases. With 0 bases clipped from V and 1 base from J, the junction kept 3 bases outside the gene matches. Germline-derived CDR1 and CDR2 are SGHTA and FQGNSA. This CDR3 has 18 amino acids. CDR3 bases: TGTGCCAGCAGCTTAGCGGGACAGGGGGCGCGGAACACCGGGGAGCTGTTTTTT. Amino acids: CASSLAGQGARNTGELFF.

This clonotype was found many times. The chain is built from TRBV9 and TRBJ2-5, with 10 nucleotides matching TRBD2. The length of the CDR3 is 17 residues. Germline-derived CDR1 and CDR2 are SGDLS and YYNGEE. The V gene end was trimmed by 2 bases and the J gene end by 2 bases; junction bases not matched to a gene: 9. The DNA for the CDR3 is TGTGCCAGCAGCGTTGACAGCGGGAGGGCCGGGCAAGAGACCCAGTACTTC. Translating it yields CASSVDSGRAGQETQYF.

The rearrangement uses TRBV20-1 and TRBJ2-1; 8 bases agree with TRBD1. V trimming: 3 bases; J trimming: 7 bases; junction bases outside the gene matches: 8. The germline V gene encodes CDR1 DFQATT and CDR2 SNEGSKA (reference sequence). The CDR3 spans 14 residues. The CDR3 nucleotides read TGCAGTGCTAGCTCCAGGGGGCGCGGGAATGAGCAGTTCTTC. Translated: CSASSRGRGNEQFF.

This clonotype was found many times. The CDR3 nucleotides read TGTGCCAGTAGTATGAGGGTTGATTCACCCCTCCACTTT. Translated: CASSMRVDSPLHF. This chain links TRBV19 with TRBJ1-6; D ambiguous. The CDR3 is made up of 13 amino acids. Germline-derived CDR1 and CDR2 are LNHDA and SQIVND (reference sequence). The V end lost 3 bases, the J end lost 8 bases, and 8 bases lay between the germline ends.

This clonotype was observed a handful of times. V usage is TRBV2 and J usage is TRBJ2-1; 10 bases are shared with TRBD2. V gave up 0 bases and J gave up 6 bases; unmatched junction bases: 8. Germline V gene sequence: CDR1 SNHLY, CDR2 FYNNEI. The CDR3 spans 17 residues. The CDR3 here is CASSEAGRLAGANEQFF. As DNA, the CDR3 is TGTGCCAGCAGTGAAGCCGGGAGACTAGCGGGTGCCAATGAGCAGTTCTTC. Together with reference TRBV2 and TRBJ2-1, the CDR3 gives the full variable domain: EPEVTQTPSHQVTQMGQEVILRCVPISNHLYFYWYRQILGQKVEFLVSFYNNEISEKSEIFDDQFSVERPDGSNFTLKIRSTKLEDSAMYFCASSEAGRLAGANEQFFGPGTRLTVL.

The rearrangement links TRBV11-2 to TRBJ2-7; D call uncertain. The CDR3 is 13 residues long. Trimming took 2 bases from V and 4 from J, leaving 9 bases between them. Germline loops: CDR1 SGHAT, CDR2 FQNNGV. The CDR3, as DNA: TGTGCCAGCAGCTTAATTCTCTCTTACGAGCAGTACTTC. Translated: CASSLILSYEQYF.

This clonotype showed up just a few times. This chain joins TRBV10-3 and TRBJ2-1, with 10 bases aligning to TRBD2. The CDR3 runs to 13 residues. Trimming cost V 5 bases and J 6 bases; bases outside gene matches: 1. Germline V gene sequence: CDR1 ENHRY, CDR2 SYGVKD. CDR3 sequence reads: CAISWTSGNEQFF. CDR3 DNA sequence: TGTGCCATCAGTTGGACTAGCGGCAATGAGCAGTTCTTC.

This clonotype has only a few counts. The chain recombines TRBV10-3 with TRBJ2-1; tentative D call: TRBD2 (7 bases). V lost 6 bases to trimming and J lost 9 bases, with 15 bases between them. Germline V gene data show CDR1 as ENHRY and CDR2 as SYGVKD. CDR3 length: 13 amino acids. The CDR3 reads CAIRANREGEQFF. The CDR3, as DNA: TGTGCCATCAGGGCAAACAGGGAGGGTGAGCAGTTCTTC.